One and the same sample provided the 30 T cell receptor beta chains below, sequenced in a study of T cell responses to AZD1222 COVID-19 vaccine. Clones were sequenced by immunoSEQ multiplex PCR, and TCRdb holds only the in-frame ones, with some missing. This table has 96,000 or so clones, about nine tenths appearing once. Source: peripheral blood, taken on day 0 of AZD1222 vaccination. Receptors were obtained from an adult in good health.

V is TRBV12-3 or TRBV12-4 and J is TRBJ2-1, with 7 bases aligning to TRBD2. The CDR3 has 12 residues. J lost 9 bases, V lost 5 bases, and 4 bases had no gene match. CDR3 in DNA: TGTGCCAGCAGTAGGACTAGTATTGAGCAGTTCTTC. This gives the protein CASSRTSIEQFF.

The genes are TRBV7-2 and TRBJ2-7, with 12 bases that match TRBD2. J was trimmed by 3 bases and V by 7 bases; bases with no gene match: 7. Looked up from germline, CDR1 is SGHTA and CDR2 is FQGNSA. The CDR3 has 15 residues. This CDR3 is CASNPSGRVYYEQYF. In DNA form, the CDR3 reads TGTGCCAGCAACCCTAGCGGGAGGGTTTACTACGAGCAGTACTTC.

This clone was seen more than once but under ten times. Other nucleotide sequences from this sample produce the same CDR3. The CDR3 DNA is TGTGCCAGCAGCTTAGGGGTGGCAGGATCTTATGGCTACACCTTC. This codes for CASSLGVAGSYGYTF. V usage is TRBV7-9 and J usage is TRBJ1-2; D is undetermined. The ends were cut back, 1 base at V and 5 bases at J, with 14 bases in the middle. The CDR3 has 15 residues. From germline, CDR1 is SEHNR and CDR2 FQNEAQ (reference sequence).

The chain couples TRBV7-9 to TRBJ1-2; no reliable D call. The CDR3 runs to 14 residues. Per the germline V gene, CDR1 is SEHNR and CDR2 is FQNEAQ (reference sequence). V was shortened by 1 base and J by 7 bases, with 13 bases between the two germline ends. The CDR3 bases are TGTGCCAGCAGCTTAGTCGGACTCCAAGCTGGCTACACCTTC. This translates into CASSLVGLQAGYTF. The entire variable domain, with the rest obtained from reference TRBV7-9 and TRBJ1-2, is as follows: DTGVSQNPRHKITKRGQNVTFRCDPISEHNRLYWYRQTLGQGPEFLTYFQNEAQLEKSRLLSDRFSAERPKGSFSTLEIQRTEQGDSAMYLCASSLVGLQAGYTFGSGTRLTVV.

The chain links TRBV5-1 to TRBJ2-5, with 12 bases fitting TRBD2. The germline CDR1 and CDR2 sequences are SGHRS and YFSETQ. V shed 3 bases and J 0 bases; nucleotides not matched to a gene: 3. CDR3 length: 16 amino acids. The DNA of the CDR3 is TGCGCCAGCAGCTCGGGGACTAGCGGGTACCAAGAGACCCAGTACTTC. Protein: CASSSGTSGYQETQYF.

In regard to this clone: The junction departs from germline at one end; a sequencing error may be responsible. The chain recombines TRBV7-7 with TRBJ2-2; 7 positions agree with TRBD1. CDR1 is SSHAT and CDR2 is FNYEAQ in the germline V gene (reference sequence). This CDR3 contains 15 residues. The CDR3 nucleotides are TGTGCTAGCACCATAGGGACAGCGAACACCGGGGAGCTGTTTTTT. Translation: CASTIGTANTGELFF.

This chain uses TRBV28 with TRBJ1-1, with 8 nucleotides matching TRBD1. The CDR3 extends over 12 amino acids. V was clipped by 7 bases and J by 6 bases; unmatched bases: 4. Germline values: CDR1 MDHEN, CDR2 SYDVKM. As DNA, the CDR3 is TGTGCCAGCAACAGGGGGGTGGCTGAAGCTTTCTTT. Protein product: CASNRGVAEAFF.

This chain uses TRBV6-4 with TRBJ2-2, with TRBD2 as a possible D gene (6 bases). V lost 8 bases and J 2 bases, leaving 12 bases between the germline ends. In germline, CDR1 is MRHNA, CDR2 SNTAGT. This CDR3 has 14 residues. The CDR3 protein is CASRRDSNTGELFF. The CDR3 nucleotides read TGTGCCAGCCGTCGGGACTCAAACACCGGGGAGCTGTTTTTT.

This clone showed up just a few times. The rearrangement joins TRBV2 to TRBJ2-7; 7 bases line up with TRBD2. This CDR3 has 15 amino acids. Per germline, CDR1 SNHLY and CDR2 FYNNEI. J gave up 2 bases and V 3 bases, and 7 bases lay outside the gene matches. This CDR3 reads CASSEASGNTYEQYF. The DNA of the CDR3 is TGTGCCAGCAGTGAGGCTAGCGGAAATACCTACGAGCAGTACTTC.

The rearrangement uses TRBV24-1 and TRBJ2-6, with D possibly TRBD2 on 5 matching bases. The V end was cut by 12 bases, the J end by 12 bases, with 14 bases between. The CDR3 spans 11 residues. The germline gives CDR1 KGHDR, CDR2 SFDVKD. The CDR3 region has the DNA TGTGCCGAGGGTCCGCCAACCGTCCTGACTTTC. Encoded protein: CAEGPPTVLTF.

The V call is TRBV27, the J call TRBJ2-3; 7 bases fit TRBD2. This CDR3 has 15 amino acids. V was pared by 5 bases and J by 1 base, with 6 bases of the junction left unmatched. The germline CDR1 and CDR2 sequences are MNHEY and SMNVEV (reference sequence). The CDR3 loop reads CASSLGDYRTDTQYF. CDR3 sequence (DNA): TGTGCCAGCAGTCTTGGGGACTACCGCACAGATACGCAGTATTTT.

The chain has TRBV5-4 and TRBJ2-1, with D possibly TRBD1 on 5 matching bases. Between the trimmed V and J ends, which lost 0 bases and 6 bases, there was a span of 10 bases. CDR3 size: 14 residues. In germline, CDR1 is SGHNT, CDR2 YYREEE (reference sequence). The DNA of the CDR3 is TGTGCCAGCAGCTTGGAAGGGGTGGGCAATGAGCAGTTCTTC. It yields the protein CASSLEGVGNEQFF.

This chain uses TRBV10-3 with TRBJ1-6, with D maybe TRBD1 (6 bases). This CDR3 has 16 residues. Trimming shortened V by 0 bases and J by 6 bases, and 12 bases separated the two germline ends. CDR1 is ENHRY and CDR2 is SYGVKD in the germline V gene. DNA for the CDR3: TGTGCCATCAGTGAGTCCGGCCTAGGGGGTAATTCACCCCTCCACTTT. It translates to CAISESGLGGNSPLHF.

For this clone: Other DNA sequences in this sample translate to the same CDR3. The J gene is TRBJ2-7, the V gene TRBV19; 8 bases agree with TRBD1. Germline V CDR1 and CDR2: LNHDA, SQIVND (reference sequence). The V gene end was trimmed by 8 bases and the J gene end by 5 bases; junction bases not matched to a gene: 2. This CDR3 spans 11 amino acids. Here the CDR3 reads CASSRGHEQYF. CDR3 DNA: TGTGCCAGTTCCAGGGGGCACGAGCAGTACTTC.

This chain links TRBV13 with TRBJ1-4, with a weak D call TRBD1 (5 bases). The germline V gene encodes CDR1 PRHDT and CDR2 FYEKMQ (reference sequence). This CDR3 comprises 15 residues. Deletions cut 5 bases from V and 0 bases from J, with 10 bases between. CDR3 sequence reads: CASSPWGTTNEKLFF. The CDR3, as DNA: TGTGCCAGCAGCCCCTGGGGGACAACTAATGAAAAACTGTTTTTT.

This chain joins TRBV30 and TRBJ2-3, with 9 bases aligning to TRBD2. V lost 5 bases to trimming and J lost 4 bases; unmatched junction nucleotides: 7. Germline-derived CDR1 and CDR2 are GTSNPN and SVGIG (reference sequence). The CDR3 sequence is 14 residues long. DNA for the CDR3: TGTGCCTGGGGAGCGGGAGGATTAGCAGATACGCAGTATTTT. The encoded protein is CAWGAGGLADTQYF.

The V call is TRBV7-2, the J call TRBJ2-2, with 7 positions matching TRBD2. CDR1 SGHTA and CDR2 FQGNSA come from the germline V gene. The trim removed 5 bases at V and 8 bases at J, leaving 8 bases unmatched. This CDR3 region has 14 residues. The CDR3 sequence: CASSRRREYGELFF. The CDR3 DNA is TGTGCCAGCAGCCGGAGGCGGGAGTATGGGGAGCTGTTTTTT.

CDR3 nucleotide sequence: TGCGCCAGCAGCTTGGCGGGCAATCAGCCCCAGCATTTT. It is translated as CASSLAGNQPQHF. The rearrangement links TRBV4-1 to TRBJ1-5; D unresolved. Germline assignment: CDR1 MGHRA and CDR2 YSYEKL. Between the trimmed V and J ends, which lost 5 bases and 2 bases, there was a span of 7 bases. There are 13 residues in the CDR3.

The V call is TRBV18, the J call TRBJ1-5; maybe TRBD1 (6 bases). In germline, CDR1 is KGHSH, CDR2 LQKENI. The CDR3 runs 15 residues. V was cut by 2 bases and J by 0 bases, with 8 bases left in between. The CDR3 reads CASSPTTGSNQPQHF. The CDR3 DNA reads as TGTGCCAGCTCACCAACGACAGGTAGCAATCAGCCCCAGCATTTT.

The rearrangement joins TRBV7-9 to TRBJ1-2; 10 nucleotides match TRBD1. Germline loops: CDR1 SEHNR, CDR2 FQNEAQ (reference sequence). The CDR3 has 14 residues. V was pared by 2 bases and J by 6 bases, with 3 bases of the junction left unmatched. The CDR3 sequence: CASSLMDRGNGYTF. In DNA, the CDR3 is TGTGCCAGCAGCTTAATGGACAGGGGGAATGGCTACACCTTC.

The gene calls are TRBV29-1 and TRBJ2-5; tentative D call: TRBD2 (6 bases). Germline values: CDR1 SQVTM, CDR2 ANQGSEA. Trimming cost V 5 bases and J 4 bases, with 14 bases left between them. The CDR3 totals 13 residues. This CDR3 is CSVTPLARETQYF. For the CDR3, the DNA is TGCAGCGTTACCCCGCTAGCGAGAGAGACCCAGTACTTC.

The chain uses TRBV4-1 and TRBJ1-2; TRBD1 is a possible D gene (5 bases). Germline-derived CDR1 and CDR2 are MGHRA and YSYEKL. The length of the CDR3 is 16 residues. V lost 4 bases and J 2 bases, leaving 17 bases between the germline ends. The CDR3 loop reads CASSRGPQGDNYGYTF. For the CDR3, the DNA is TGCGCCAGCAGCCGGGGTCCCCAGGGAGACAACTATGGCTACACCTTC.

The J gene is TRBJ2-3, the V gene TRBV27; no firm D call. V was clipped by 6 bases and J by 1 base, with 11 bases between them. The germline V gene encodes CDR1 MNHEY and CDR2 SMNVEV (reference sequence). The CDR3 spans 14 residues. In DNA, the CDR3 is TGTGCCAGCAGACCAACGATCCGCACAGATACGCAGTATTTT. The encoded protein is CASRPTIRTDTQYF.

This rearrangement joins TRBV7-8 to TRBJ2-7, with 8 bases fitting TRBD1. The CDR3 loop spans 15 amino acids. J lost 4 bases, V lost 5 bases, and 10 bases had no gene match. Germline lookup yields CDR1 SGHVS and CDR2 FQNEAQ. The CDR3 region has the DNA TGTGCCAGCAGCCCCATTTCGGACAGGGCATACGAGCAGTACTTC. Translation: CASSPISDRAYEQYF.

The J gene is TRBJ1-5, the V gene TRBV27, with D unresolved. The CDR3 covers 14 residues. Germline assignment: CDR1 MNHEY and CDR2 SMNVEV (reference sequence). The germline V and J ends were trimmed by 0 bases and 6 bases, with 9 bases remaining between them. CDR3 coding DNA: TGTGCCAGCAGTTTATCGCCCCTCGTTCAGCCCCAGCATTTT. Translated: CASSLSPLVQPQHF.

The chain is built from TRBV5-1 and TRBJ1-1, with D uncertain. The CDR3 is made up of 14 amino acids. CDR1 is SGHRS, CDR2 YFSETQ, per germline. The V and J ends lost 4 bases and 4 bases respectively, with 14 bases between them. CDR3 bases: TGCGCCAGCAGCCCCGGCTCCCGGGCCACTGAAGCTTTCTTT. It codes for CASSPGSRATEAFF.

The chain is built from TRBV30 and TRBJ2-7, with D hard to call. CDR3 length equals 13 residues. Germline V gives CDR1 GTSNPN, CDR2 SVGIG (reference sequence). Trimming left V 0 bases short and J 0 bases short, with 6 bases between. CDR3 nucleotide sequence: TGTGCCTGGAGTGTCGGGTCCTCCTACGAGCAGTACTTC. Its translation is CAWSVGSSYEQYF.

The genes are TRBV19 and TRBJ2-1; D may be TRBD1 or TRBD2 (5 bases each). There are 13 residues in the CDR3. V gave up 3 bases and J gave up 10 bases, with 13 bases separating them. The germline CDR1 and CDR2 sequences are LNHDA and SQIVND (reference sequence). CDR3: CASSIGGAGEQFF. The CDR3 nucleotides are TGTGCCAGTAGTATTGGGGGTGCTGGCGAGCAGTTCTTC. Full variable domain (rest looked up from reference TRBV19 and TRBJ2-1): DGGITQSPKYLFRKEGQNVTLSCEQNLNHDAMYWYRQDPGQGLRLIYYSQIVNDFQKGDIAEGYSVSREKKESFPLTVTSAQKNPTAFYLCASSIGGAGEQFFGPGTRLTVL.

This clone showed up just once. V is TRBV19 and J is TRBJ2-6, with unresolved D. V was pared by 0 bases and J by 2 bases, with 8 bases between. This CDR3 comprises 16 residues. Germline CDR1 is LNHDA and CDR2 is SQIVND (reference sequence). Here the CDR3 reads CASSIDQVAGANVLTF. CDR3 nucleotides: TGTGCCAGTAGTATAGATCAGGTAGCTGGGGCCAACGTCCTGACTTTC. The whole variable domain, filled in from reference TRBV19 and TRBJ2-6, reads DGGITQSPKYLFRKEGQNVTLSCEQNLNHDAMYWYRQDPGQGLRLIYYSQIVNDFQKGDIAEGYSVSREKKESFPLTVTSAQKNPTAFYLCASSIDQVAGANVLTFGAGSRLTVL.

V usage is TRBV28 and J usage is TRBJ1-2, with TRBD1 identical over 9 bases. Germline V gives CDR1 MDHEN, CDR2 SYDVKM. The CDR3 runs 17 residues. Germline trimming cut 6 bases from V and 5 bases from J; bases unmatched to any gene: 16. The CDR3 sequence is CASSPATGGEGPYGYTF. The CDR3 nucleotides read TGTGCCAGCAGCCCCGCTACAGGGGGCGAGGGACCTTATGGCTACACCTTC.